The 32 T cell receptor beta chains below come from one sample, sequenced in a study of T cells in Graves' hyperthyroidism and ophthalmopathy (dated by TCRdb to the late 2010s). The library came from multiplex PCR. This sample was sequenced with an Illumina HiSeq 2000. Amplification of TCR beta CDR3 regions was carried out from RNA transcripts. For the first round of RT-PCR on the TCR CDR3, the HTBI primer set was used together with the Qiagen OneStep RT-PCR kit. TCRdb trimmed the raw reads at Q25, called clones with MiXCR and kept productive beta chains. Every entry covers one CDR3 protein and lists the most common genes and DNA from its rows. The sample has hundreds of thousands of distinct CDR3 sequences on record, more than 14% of them singletons. Around 12% of the sample rests with the top ten. What was sequenced was blood. All receptors come from a woman aged 50 to 60 with Graves' ophthalmopathy.

In its sample, this clonotype was seen a few times. A read error may explain this, as a much larger clone is one base away. The chain combines TRBV27 with TRBJ2-1, with D perhaps matching TRBD2 (6 bases). From germline, CDR1 is MNHEY and CDR2 SMNVEV (reference sequence). V lost 1 base to trimming and J lost 6 bases, with 13 bases between them. The CDR3 loop spans 15 amino acids. CDR3 sequence (DNA): TGTGCCAGCAGTTTATTCGGCGGGATACCCAATGAGCAGTTCTTC. This sequence encodes CASSLFGGIPNEQFF.

The CDR3 here is CASSVGGGDTQYF. Here the CDR3 DNA reads TGTGCCAGCAGCGTTGGGGGGGGCGATACGCAGTATTTT. The chain has TRBV9 and TRBJ2-3, with D possibly TRBD2 on 7 matching bases. The CDR3 extends over 13 amino acids. Germline CDR1 and CDR2: SGDLS and YYNGEE. The V and J ends lost 2 bases and 6 bases respectively, with 10 bases between them.

This clonotype appeared many times. V usage is TRBV7-2 and J usage is TRBJ1-4; the match to TRBD1 covers 7 bases. Germline V CDR1 and CDR2: SGHTA, FQGNSA. The CDR3 contains 14 residues. V lost 3 bases, J lost 7 bases, and 5 bases stayed unmatched. CDR3 sequence: CASSFHRGGEKLFF. The CDR3, as DNA: TGTGCCAGCAGCTTTCACAGGGGAGGTGAAAAACTGTTTTTT.

This clonotype has only a few counts. The chain uses TRBV6-1 and TRBJ2-7; D possibly corresponds to TRBD2 (5 bases). Germline CDR1 reads MNHNS; CDR2 reads SASEGT. V lost 8 bases to trimming and J lost 3 bases, with 20 bases between them. The CDR3 totals 15 residues. The CDR3 nucleotides are TGTGCCAGCCAAACTAGTTTATCATCCTACTACGAGCAGTACTTC. Translation: CASQTSLSSYYEQYF.

The chain joins TRBV24-1 to TRBJ2-3, with D unresolved. Trimming shortened V by 4 bases and J by 2 bases, and 6 bases separated the two germline ends. The CDR3 covers 13 residues. Germline V gene data show CDR1 as KGHDR and CDR2 as SFDVKD. CDR3 sequence (DNA): TGTGCCACCAGTGAGCCCGTCACAGATACGCAGTATTTT. Protein: CATSEPVTDTQYF.

This clonotype was observed a few times. V gene TRBV10-3 combines with J gene TRBJ2-2; D remains unclear. V was clipped by 2 bases and J by 5 bases, with 3 bases between them. The CDR3 loop spans 12 amino acids. Germline values: CDR1 ENHRY, CDR2 SYGVKD. CDR3 in amino acids: CAISEGTGELFF. In DNA, the CDR3 is TGTGCCATCAGTGAGGGGACCGGGGAGCTGTTTTTT.

This clonotype has at least ten counts. The chain uses TRBV18 and TRBJ2-2, with TRBD1 as a possible D gene (5 bases). Trimming removed 5 bases from V and 0 bases from J, with 7 bases in between. The CDR3 is 14 amino acids. From germline, CDR1 is KGHSH and CDR2 LQKENI. In DNA, the CDR3 is TGTGCCAGCTCAACGACAGCGAACACCGGGGAGCTGTTTTTT. This codes for CASSTTANTGELFF.

This clonotype was seen at least ten times. This chain joins TRBV29-1 and TRBJ1-1; D gene ambiguous. This CDR3 has 12 residues. Germline V gene sequence: CDR1 SQVTM, CDR2 ANQGSEA. Deletions cut 6 bases from V and 3 bases from J, with 11 bases between. CDR3 coding DNA: TGCAGCGTAAGGGATCCGGACACTGAAGCTTTCTTT. Its translation: CSVRDPDTEAFF.

The rearrangement links TRBV3-1 to TRBJ1-1, with 7 bases matching TRBD1. The CDR3 is 16 amino acids. Germline CDR1 is LGHDT and CDR2 is YNNKEL (reference sequence). Trimming at V came to 3 bases and at J to 3 bases, leaving 10 bases not matched to a gene. CDR3 residues: CASSHLQGIRDTEAFF. The CDR3, as DNA: TGTGCCAGCAGCCACCTACAGGGGATCAGGGACACTGAAGCTTTCTTT.

This clonotype was seen a handful of times. This chain links TRBV10-3 with TRBJ2-3, with 11 bases fitting TRBD2. The CDR3 covers 16 residues. CDR1 is ENHRY and CDR2 is SYGVKD in the germline V gene. Unmatched junction bases numbered 10, after V lost 6 bases and J lost 5 bases. This chain's CDR3 is CAIRPSLAGAVDTQYF. The CDR3 bases are TGTGCCATCAGACCGTCACTAGCGGGAGCGGTAGATACGCAGTATTTT.

This clonotype has a handful of counts. The chain has TRBV29-1 and TRBJ2-2, with no clear D. The CDR3 runs to 13 residues. With 8 bases removed from V and 4 bases from J, the gap between germline ends came to 14 bases. Germline V gene sequence: CDR1 SQVTM, CDR2 ANQGSEA. In nucleotides, the CDR3 is TGCAGCCGGAGCAAGACCCGCACCGGGGAGCTGTTTTTT. Protein: CSRSKTRTGELFF.

The chain employs TRBV5-1 and TRBJ2-2; D not resolved. Germline V gene sequence: CDR1 SGHRS, CDR2 YFSETQ. The CDR3 loop spans 15 amino acids. The V gene lost 3 bases and the J gene lost 4 bases, with 13 bases spanning the gap. The CDR3 nucleotides are TGCGCCAGCAGCTCCGGGCAGGATGGCACCGGGGAGCTGTTTTTT. Residues: CASSSGQDGTGELFF.

This clonotype has a handful of counts. This sequence joins TRBV12-3 or TRBV12-4 and TRBJ2-1; the match to TRBD1 covers 10 bases. Trimming cost V 5 bases and J 9 bases; bases outside gene matches: 10. This CDR3 is 15 amino acids long. CDR3 sequence (DNA): TGTGCCAGCAGTCACGGGACAGGGGTCGGTTTTGAGCAGTTCTTC. Translating it yields CASSHGTGVGFEQFF.

CDR3 DNA: TGTGCCAGTAGTATAGTGGCAGATATCTACAATGAGCAGTTCTTC. It encodes CASSIVADIYNEQFF. The chain combines TRBV19 with TRBJ2-1; D is undetermined. Germline lookup yields CDR1 LNHDA and CDR2 SQIVND (reference sequence). V lost 1 base and J lost 3, with 10 bases in between. The length of the CDR3 is 15 residues. Together with reference TRBV19 and TRBJ2-1, the CDR3 gives the full variable domain: DGGITQSPKYLFRKEGQNVTLSCEQNLNHDAMYWYRQDPGQGLRLIYYSQIVNDFQKGDIAEGYSVSREKKESFPLTVTSAQKNPTAFYLCASSIVADIYNEQFFGPGTRLTVL.

This clonotype was counted only a few times. This sequence is one base from a far larger clone and is likely a read error. The chain links TRBV7-9 to TRBJ2-7; unclear D gene. The CDR3 totals 11 residues. The V gene's germline CDR1 is SEHNR and CDR2 FQNEAQ (reference sequence). CDR3 amino acids: CASSLGPERYF. The CDR3 nucleotides are TGTGCCAGCAGCTTAGGTCCCGAGCGGTACTTC.

This clonotype was counted many times. The rearrangement links TRBV2 to TRBJ2-1; TRBD2 matches 8 bases. The CDR3 has 16 amino acids. The ends lost 0 bases at V and 8 bases at J; junction bases unmatched: 9. Germline V gene data show CDR1 as SNHLY and CDR2 as FYNNEI. DNA of the CDR3: TGTGCCAGCAGTGAAGCCGCCAGCGGGAGTTACCATGAGCAGTTCTTC. It encodes CASSEAASGSYHEQFF.

This clonotype appeared a few times. The rearrangement uses TRBV7-9 and TRBJ1-2, with D maybe TRBD1 (5 bases). The germline V and J ends were trimmed by 5 bases and 6 bases, with 13 bases remaining between them. The germline V gene encodes CDR1 SEHNR and CDR2 FQNEAQ (reference sequence). This CDR3 region has 13 residues. CDR3 amino acids: CASSARGYDGYTF. For the CDR3, the DNA is TGTGCCAGCAGCGCCCGGGGCTATGATGGCTACACCTTC.

The DNA for the CDR3 is TGTGCCAGCAGTTGGGGACTAGCGGGGGGTGATCAAGAGACCCAGTACTTC. Protein: CASSWGLAGGDQETQYF. The chain employs TRBV6-2 or TRBV6-3 and TRBJ2-5; 15 bases are a match to TRBD2. From germline, CDR1 is MNHEY and CDR2 SVGEGT. Trimming at V came to 4 bases and at J to 2 bases, leaving 5 bases not matched to a gene. The CDR3 is 17 amino acids.

This clonotype has a count of ten or more. The chain links TRBV3-1 to TRBJ1-1; D is unclear. This CDR3 spans 14 amino acids. The germline V and J ends were trimmed by 0 bases and 1 base, with 6 bases remaining between them. CDR1 and CDR2 (germline): LGHDT, YNNKEL (reference sequence). CDR3 loop: CASSQEPWNTEAFF. The DNA of the CDR3 is TGTGCCAGCAGCCAAGAGCCCTGGAACACTGAAGCTTTCTTT.

There are many counts of this clonotype. The chain has TRBV12-3 or TRBV12-4 and TRBJ2-1; 9 nucleotides line up with TRBD2. There are 13 residues in the CDR3. V trimming: 8 bases; J trimming: 4 bases; junction bases outside the gene matches: 3. CDR3 DNA sequence: TGTGCCAGCGGTAGCGGGAGTTACAATGAGCAGTTCTTC. This codes for CASGSGSYNEQFF.

The chain has TRBV6-2 or TRBV6-3 and TRBJ2-1; 12 positions match TRBD2. Germline V lookup: CDR1 MNHEY, CDR2 SVGEGT. Losses at the gene ends were 8 bases for V and 9 bases for J; bases not matched to a gene: 8. The CDR3 totals 14 residues. CDR3 in DNA: TGTGCCAGCGGATCTAGCGGGAGGGCCGGTGAGCAGTTCTTC. It codes for CASGSSGRAGEQFF.

For this clonotype: The junction differs from germline at one of its ends, possibly a read error. The genes are TRBV24-1 and TRBJ2-7; 10 bases map to TRBD1. Germline CDR1 reads KGHDR; CDR2 reads SFDVKD. CDR3 length equals 14 residues. CDR3: CATGERDRGHEQYF. CDR3 DNA: TGTGCCACCGGTGAGAGGGACAGGGGCCACGAGCAGTACTTC.

With respect to this clonotype: This may be a read error, as it is one base from a much larger clone. The chain couples TRBV6-4 to TRBJ2-7; 9 positions match TRBD2. This CDR3 is 14 amino acids long. The germline gives CDR1 MRHNA, CDR2 SNTAGT. V trimming: 4 bases; J trimming: 3 bases; junction bases outside the gene matches: 4. The CDR3 DNA reads TGTGCCAGCAGTGTGAATAGCGGGAGCTACGAGCAGTACTTC. Protein sequence: CASSVNSGSYEQYF.

This clonotype came up many times. The V and J genes are TRBV7-9 and TRBJ2-5; maybe TRBD2 (5 bases). The length of the CDR3 is 14 residues. V dropped 3 bases and J dropped 3 bases, with 11 bases sitting between them. CDR1 is SEHNR and CDR2 is FQNEAQ in the germline V gene (reference sequence). The CDR3 region has the DNA TGTGCCAGCAGCTTTCTCGGGGTCAAAGAGACCCAGTACTTC. This translates into CASSFLGVKETQYF.

This clonotype came up many times. V usage is TRBV27 and J usage is TRBJ1-2; perhaps TRBD1 as D (5 bases). Germline V gene lookup returns CDR1 MNHEY and CDR2 SMNVEV (reference sequence). V was pared by 2 bases and J by 4 bases, with 11 bases between. This CDR3 has 14 amino acids. This CDR3 reads CASSLRGYGYGYTF. CDR3 coding DNA: TGTGCCAGCAGTTTACGGGGGTACGGCTATGGCTACACCTTC.

This clonotype was seen repeatedly, ten times or more. V and J are TRBV29-1 and TRBJ2-3, with 10 bases that match TRBD2. The CDR3 sequence is 14 residues long. The germline gives CDR1 SQVTM, CDR2 ANQGSEA. J gave up 8 bases and V 3 bases, and 8 bases lay outside the gene matches. CDR3 sequence reads: CSVDKASGRATQYF. In DNA, the CDR3 is TGCAGCGTTGATAAGGCTAGCGGGAGAGCTACGCAGTATTTT.

As to this clonotype: At one end the junction does not follow the germline gene, possibly because of a read error. The chain has TRBV9 and TRBJ2-2; 15 positions match TRBD2. From germline, CDR1 is SGDLS and CDR2 YYNGEE. The CDR3 consists of 18 residues. CDR3 nucleotide sequence: TGTGCCAGCAGCCTCCAGGGACTAGCGGGAGGCCACGGCGGGGAGCTGTCTTTT. Translation gives CASSLQGLAGGHGGELSF. The whole variable domain, filled in from reference TRBV9 and TRBJ2-2, reads DSGVTQTPKHLITATGQRVTLRCSPRSGDLSVYWYQQSLDQGLQFLIQYYNGEERAKGNILERFSAQQFPDLHSELNLSSLELGDSALYFCASSLQGLAGGHGGELSFGEGSRLTVL.

This clonotype occurred many times. The rearrangement joins TRBV27 to TRBJ2-1, with 13 bases identical to TRBD2. The CDR3 has 18 residues. From germline, CDR1 is MNHEY and CDR2 SMNVEV (reference sequence). After removal of 3 bases from V and 4 bases from J, the junction contained 9 bases not matched to a gene. The CDR3 loop reads CASSFYGLAGEGYNEQFF. For the CDR3, the DNA is TGTGCCAGCAGTTTTTACGGACTAGCGGGAGAGGGATACAATGAGCAGTTCTTC.

This clonotype was counted ten times or more. This chain connects TRBV12-3 or TRBV12-4 to TRBJ2-7; D not resolved. Trimming removed 3 bases at V and 7 bases at J, with 10 bases between. The CDR3 has 12 amino acids. The CDR3 DNA follows: TGTGCCAGCAGTTTTTTAATTCTGGAGCAGTACTTC. Translated: CASSFLILEQYF.

The rearrangement links TRBV7-9 to TRBJ2-3; weak D call: TRBD1 (5 bases). Germline CDR1 and CDR2: SEHNR and FQNEAQ (reference sequence). The V gene lost 1 base and the J gene lost 0 bases, with 11 bases spanning the gap. The CDR3 totals 16 residues. CDR3 sequence (DNA): TGTGCCAGCAGCTTAGTGGACACAGTTAGCACAGATACGCAGTATTTT. This gives the protein CASSLVDTVSTDTQYF. The full variable domain, completed using reference TRBV7-9 and TRBJ2-3, is DTGVSQNPRHKITKRGQNVTFRCDPISEHNRLYWYRQTLGQGPEFLTYFQNEAQLEKSRLLSDRFSAERPKGSFSTLEIQRTEQGDSAMYLCASSLVDTVSTDTQYFGPGTRLTVL.

This clonotype was found many times. The gene calls are TRBV28 and TRBJ2-7; no definite D call. Trimming left V 5 bases short and J 2 bases short, with 16 bases between. The CDR3 is made up of 15 amino acids. CDR1 is MDHEN and CDR2 is SYDVKM in the germline V gene. The CDR3 loop reads CASSPRTETPYEQYF. The CDR3, as DNA: TGTGCCAGCAGTCCAAGGACGGAGACCCCCTACGAGCAGTACTTC.

The gene calls are TRBV20-1 and TRBJ1-6, with TRBD1 matching over 8 bases. This CDR3 comprises 16 residues. J was trimmed by 7 bases and V by 2 bases; bases with no gene match: 10. Germline V gives CDR1 DFQATT, CDR2 SNEGSKA (reference sequence). The CDR3 loop reads CSARTSAGGWNSPLHF. The CDR3 coding sequence is TGCAGTGCTAGAACCAGTGCAGGGGGCTGGAATTCACCCCTCCACTTT.